Shown below are 9 T cell receptor beta chains from a single sample sequenced in a study of molecular identifiers for immune sequencing clone quantification. MiXCR, applied by TCRdb to the PCR reads, yields one record per CDR3 protein. The table records 250,000 to 400,000 distinct CDR3 sequences, about 20% of them present only once. The sample comprised naive CD8+ T cells from blood, with Jurkat cell RNA spiked in. Described subset: FACS-sorted CD8+CD4-CCR7+CD45RA+ naive T cells. These receptors originate from a human donor in good health. Some libraries in this study had Jurkat cell RNA spiked in.

This clonotype was seen at least ten times. The rearrangement links TRBV7-9 to TRBJ2-1, with D unclear. CDR1 and CDR2 (germline): SEHNR, FQNEAQ (reference sequence). The CDR3 consists of 14 residues. V gave up 1 base and J gave up 6 bases, with 10 bases separating them. The CDR3 DNA follows: TGTGCCAGCAGCTTAGGAGGCACCTCCAATGAGCAGTTCTTC. Residues: CASSLGGTSNEQFF. The full variable domain, its missing parts supplied by reference TRBV7-9 and TRBJ2-1, is DTGVSQNPRHKITKRGQNVTFRCDPISEHNRLYWYRQTLGQGPEFLTYFQNEAQLEKSRLLSDRFSAERPKGSFSTLEIQRTEQGDSAMYLCASSLGGTSNEQFFGPGTRLTVL.

As to this clonotype: A read error may be the cause here, since a much bigger clone is one base away. This chain connects TRBV7-8 to TRBJ2-1; the match to TRBD2 covers 8 bases. The junction had 14 bases not matched to a gene; V was cut back by 5 bases and J by 2 bases. Germline lookup yields CDR1 SGHVS and CDR2 FQNEAQ. The CDR3 loop spans 18 amino acids. As DNA, the CDR3 is TGTGCCAGCAGCCCCTCCAGCAGACTAGCGAGAGCCTACAATGAGCAGTTCTTC. Translated: CASSPSSRLARAYNEQFF.

This clonotype was recorded at least ten times. The chain combines TRBV30 with TRBJ2-7, with a tentative D call TRBD1 (5 bases). Looked up from germline, CDR1 is GTSNPN and CDR2 is SVGIG (reference sequence). Trimming removed 1 base at V and 6 bases at J, with 13 bases between. The CDR3 runs to 13 residues. The CDR3 loop is CAWSAALRGEQYF. The CDR3 DNA reads TGTGCCTGGAGTGCCGCCCTTAGGGGCGAGCAGTACTTC.

The rearrangement links TRBV4-1 to TRBJ1-1, with D unclear. The V gene lost 4 bases and the J gene lost 5 bases, with 17 bases spanning the gap. Germline V CDR1 and CDR2: MGHRA, YSYEKL. This CDR3 has 15 amino acids. DNA of the CDR3: TGCGCCAGCAGCCTCACCGCGGACGGGTCAACTGAAGCTTTCTTT. Its translation is CASSLTADGSTEAFF.

On this clonotype itself: The conserved closing phenylalanine or tryptophan is absent in this CDR3, likely reflecting a read error. This chain links TRBV7-9 with TRBJ2-1; unclear D gene. The CDR3 length is 12 residues. Between the trimmed V and J ends, which lost 5 bases and 4 bases, there was a span of 6 bases. CDR1 and CDR2 (germline): SEHNR, FQNEAQ (reference sequence). CDR3 coding DNA: TGTGCCAGCAGCGCCCCTTACAATGAGCAGTTCCTC. This gives the protein CASSAPYNEQFL.

Ten or more counts support this clonotype. This chain connects TRBV25-1 to TRBJ2-7; the D is unclear. This CDR3 has 12 amino acids. The ends were cut back, 6 bases at V and 6 bases at J, with 12 bases in the middle. Germline V lookup: CDR1 MGHDK, CDR2 SYGVNS. CDR3 region: CASSIGDSEQYF. In DNA form, the CDR3 reads TGTGCCAGCAGCATAGGTGATAGCGAGCAGTACTTC.

At least ten counts were recorded for this clonotype. The chain joins TRBV4-1 to TRBJ1-5, with D unresolved. Germline loops: CDR1 MGHRA, CDR2 YSYEKL. V lost 4 bases and J 1 base, leaving 11 bases between the germline ends. This CDR3 is built from 15 residues. CDR3 residues: CASSLLLGSNQPQHF. The CDR3 nucleotides read TGCGCCAGCAGCCTCCTCCTGGGAAGCAATCAGCCCCAGCATTTT.

In this sample, this clonotype turned up a few times. The CDR3 does not close with the conserved phenylalanine or tryptophan, likely indicating a read error. The chain couples TRBV23-1 to TRBJ1-5; D call uncertain. TRBV23-1 falls under the ORF class, with uncertain function. V was trimmed by 1 base and J by 1 base, leaving 23 bases between them. The CDR3 is 20 residues long. The CDR3 loop reads CASSQFGERRVAWSNQPQHL. DNA for the CDR3: TGCGCCAGCAGTCAATTTGGAGAGCGGAGGGTAGCGTGGAGCAATCAGCCCCAGCATCTT.

CDR3 sequence reads: CASSLGRLAGGAQYF. The CDR3, as DNA: TGTGCCAGCAGCTTGGGAAGACTAGCGGGAGGAGCGCAGTACTTC. The chain recombines TRBV5-6 with TRBJ2-7, with TRBD2 identical over 13 bases. Germline V gene data show CDR1 as SGHDT and CDR2 as YYEEEE. The CDR3 runs to 15 residues. V lost 0 bases and J lost 9; bases outside the gene matches: 6.